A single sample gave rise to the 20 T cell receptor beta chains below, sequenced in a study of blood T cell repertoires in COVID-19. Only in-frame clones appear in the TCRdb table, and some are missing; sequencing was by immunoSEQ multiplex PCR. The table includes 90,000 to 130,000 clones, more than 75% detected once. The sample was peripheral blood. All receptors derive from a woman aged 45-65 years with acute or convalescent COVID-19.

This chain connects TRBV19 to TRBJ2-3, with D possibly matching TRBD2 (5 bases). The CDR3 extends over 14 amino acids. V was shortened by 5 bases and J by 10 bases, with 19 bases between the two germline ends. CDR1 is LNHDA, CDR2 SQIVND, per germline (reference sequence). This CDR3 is CASSLLSGGYAQYF. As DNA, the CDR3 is TGTGCCAGTAGTCTTCTTTCCGGAGGTTATGCGCAGTATTTT.

The CDR3 nucleotides are TGCGCCAGCAGTATGGTCCCTAAGGGAGGGGATTATGGCTACACCTTC. It codes for CASSMVPKGGDYGYTF. This rearrangement joins TRBV5-1 to TRBJ1-2, with D maybe TRBD1 (5 bases). V lost 5 bases to trimming and J lost 5 bases, with 22 bases between them. This CDR3 has 16 amino acids. CDR1 and CDR2 (germline): SGHRS, YFSETQ.

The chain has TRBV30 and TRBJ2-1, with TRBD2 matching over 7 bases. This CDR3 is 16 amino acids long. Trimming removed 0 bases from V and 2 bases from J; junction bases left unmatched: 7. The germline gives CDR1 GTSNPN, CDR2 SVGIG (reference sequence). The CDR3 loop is CAWSVRTRWTYNEQFF. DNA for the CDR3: TGTGCCTGGAGTGTACGGACTAGGTGGACCTACAATGAGCAGTTCTTC.

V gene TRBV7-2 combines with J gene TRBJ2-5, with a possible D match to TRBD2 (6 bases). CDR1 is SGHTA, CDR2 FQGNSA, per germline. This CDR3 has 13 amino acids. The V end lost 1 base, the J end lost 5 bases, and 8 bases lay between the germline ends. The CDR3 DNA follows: TGTGCCAGCAGCTTAGACCGGGGGGAGACCCAGTACTTC. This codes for CASSLDRGETQYF.

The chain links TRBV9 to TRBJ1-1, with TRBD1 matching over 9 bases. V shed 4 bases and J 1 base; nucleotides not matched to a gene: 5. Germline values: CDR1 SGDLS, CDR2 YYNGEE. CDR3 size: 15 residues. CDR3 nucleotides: TGTGCCAGCAGCACCGGGACAGGGACGAACACTGAAGCTTTCTTT. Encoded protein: CASSTGTGTNTEAFF.

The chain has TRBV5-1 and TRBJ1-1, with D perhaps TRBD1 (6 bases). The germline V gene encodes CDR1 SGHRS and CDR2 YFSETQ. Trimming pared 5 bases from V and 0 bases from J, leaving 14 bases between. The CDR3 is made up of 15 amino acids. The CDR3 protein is CASSLQGLLNTEAFF. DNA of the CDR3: TGCGCCAGCAGTTTACAGGGTTTACTGAACACTGAAGCTTTCTTT. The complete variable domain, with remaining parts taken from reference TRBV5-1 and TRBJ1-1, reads KAGVTQTPRYLIKTRGQQVTLSCSPISGHRSVSWYQQTPGQGLQFLFEYFSETQRNKGNFPGRFSGRQFSNSRSEMNVSTLELGDSALYLCASSLQGLLNTEAFFGQGTRLTVV.

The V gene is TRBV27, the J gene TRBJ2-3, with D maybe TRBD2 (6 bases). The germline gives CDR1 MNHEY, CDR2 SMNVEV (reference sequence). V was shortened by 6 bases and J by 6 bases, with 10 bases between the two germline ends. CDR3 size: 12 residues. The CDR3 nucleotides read TGTGCCAGCAGGCGGGATAGGGATACGCAGTATTTT. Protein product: CASRRDRDTQYF.

The CDR3 DNA reads TGTGCCAGTAGTATGAAGGGGCAGTACAATCAGCCCCAGCATTTT. Its protein product is CASSMKGQYNQPQHF. The chain joins TRBV19 to TRBJ1-5; D is possibly TRBD1 (5 bases). Trimming stripped 3 bases from V and 3 bases from J, with 12 bases between. Germline V gene sequence: CDR1 LNHDA, CDR2 SQIVND (reference sequence). The CDR3 is 15 residues long. The full variable domain, with the rest looked up from reference TRBV19 and TRBJ1-5, is DGGITQSPKYLFRKEGQNVTLSCEQNLNHDAMYWYRQDPGQGLRLIYYSQIVNDFQKGDIAEGYSVSREKKESFPLTVTSAQKNPTAFYLCASSMKGQYNQPQHFGDGTRLSIL.

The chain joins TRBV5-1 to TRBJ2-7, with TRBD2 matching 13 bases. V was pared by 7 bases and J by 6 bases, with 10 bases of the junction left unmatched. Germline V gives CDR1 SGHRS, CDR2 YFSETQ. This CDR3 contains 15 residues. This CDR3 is CASRLLAGGSGEQYF. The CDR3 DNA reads TGCGCCAGCCGCCTACTAGCGGGAGGGAGCGGCGAGCAGTACTTC.

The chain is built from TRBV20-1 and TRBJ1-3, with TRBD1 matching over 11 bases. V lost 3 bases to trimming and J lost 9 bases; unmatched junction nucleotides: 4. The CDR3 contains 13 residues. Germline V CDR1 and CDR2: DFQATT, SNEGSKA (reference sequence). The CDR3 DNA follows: TGCAGTGCTAGTCCGGGACAGGGGGGCACCATATATTTT. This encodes CSASPGQGGTIYF.

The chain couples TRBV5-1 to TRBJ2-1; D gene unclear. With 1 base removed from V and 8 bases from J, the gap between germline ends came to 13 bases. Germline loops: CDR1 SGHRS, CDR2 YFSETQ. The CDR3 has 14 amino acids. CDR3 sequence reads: CASSLNYLLDEQFF. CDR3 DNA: TGCGCCAGCAGCTTGAACTACCTCTTGGATGAGCAGTTCTTC.

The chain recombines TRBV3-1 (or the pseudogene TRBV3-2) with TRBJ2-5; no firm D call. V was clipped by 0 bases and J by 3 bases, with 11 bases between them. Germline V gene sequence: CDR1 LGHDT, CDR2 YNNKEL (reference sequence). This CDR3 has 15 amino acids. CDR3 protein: CASSQDGQYEETQYF. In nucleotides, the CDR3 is TGTGCCAGCAGCCAAGATGGGCAGTACGAAGAGACCCAGTACTTC.

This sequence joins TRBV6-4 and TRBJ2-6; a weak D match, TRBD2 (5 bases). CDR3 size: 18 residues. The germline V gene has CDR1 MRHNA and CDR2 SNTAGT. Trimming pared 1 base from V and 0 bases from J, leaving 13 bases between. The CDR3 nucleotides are TGTGCCAGCAGTGACTTGACTGGACTGACCTCTGGGGCCAACGTCCTGACTTTC. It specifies CASSDLTGLTSGANVLTF.

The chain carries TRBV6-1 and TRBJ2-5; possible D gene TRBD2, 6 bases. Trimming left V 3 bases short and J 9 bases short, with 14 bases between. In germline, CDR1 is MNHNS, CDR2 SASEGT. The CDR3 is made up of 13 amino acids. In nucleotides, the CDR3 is TGTGCCAGCAGTGACCCATTGGGGGGACCCCAGTACTTC. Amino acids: CASSDPLGGPQYF.

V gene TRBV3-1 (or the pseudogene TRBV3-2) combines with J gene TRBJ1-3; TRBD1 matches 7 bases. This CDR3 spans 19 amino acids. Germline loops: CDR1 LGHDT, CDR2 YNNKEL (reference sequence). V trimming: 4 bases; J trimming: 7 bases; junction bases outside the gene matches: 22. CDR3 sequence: CASSPRTGDPSSSSNTIYF. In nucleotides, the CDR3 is TGTGCCAGCAGCCCACGGACAGGCGACCCTTCTTCTTCTTCGAACACCATATATTTT.

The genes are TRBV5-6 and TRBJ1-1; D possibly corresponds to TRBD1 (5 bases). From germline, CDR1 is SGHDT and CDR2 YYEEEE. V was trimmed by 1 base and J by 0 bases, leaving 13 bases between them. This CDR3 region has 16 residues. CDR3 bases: TGTGCCAGCAGCTTGTTTGGGGCGGAGATGAACACTGAAGCTTTCTTT. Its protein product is CASSLFGAEMNTEAFF.

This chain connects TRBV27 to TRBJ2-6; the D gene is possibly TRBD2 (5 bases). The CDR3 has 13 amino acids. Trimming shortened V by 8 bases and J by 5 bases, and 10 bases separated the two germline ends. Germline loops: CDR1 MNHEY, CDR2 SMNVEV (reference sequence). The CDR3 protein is CASFWRRANVLTF. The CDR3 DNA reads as TGTGCCAGCTTCTGGAGGAGGGCCAACGTCCTGACTTTC. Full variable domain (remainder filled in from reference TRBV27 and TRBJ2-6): EAQVTQNPRYLITVTGKKLTVTCSQNMNHEYMSWYRQDPGLGLRQIYYSMNVEVTDKGDVPEGYKVSRKEKRNFPLILESPSPNQTSLYFCASFWRRANVLTFGAGSRLTVL.

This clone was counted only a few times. The CDR3 DNA sequence: TGTGCCAGTAGTCCGACAGGCACAGATACGCAGTATTTT. Amino acids: CASSPTGTDTQYF. The chain recombines TRBV19 with TRBJ2-3, with D perhaps matching TRBD1 (5 bases). Trimming shortened V by 5 bases and J by 1 base, and 7 bases separated the two germline ends. Germline CDR1 is LNHDA and CDR2 is SQIVND (reference sequence). CDR3 length: 13 amino acids.

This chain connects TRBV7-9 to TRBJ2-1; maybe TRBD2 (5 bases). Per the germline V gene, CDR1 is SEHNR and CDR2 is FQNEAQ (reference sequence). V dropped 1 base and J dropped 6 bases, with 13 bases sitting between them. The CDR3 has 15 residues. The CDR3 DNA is TGTGCCAGCAGCTTAGTGCTAGCCCCGATCAATGAGCAGTTCTTC. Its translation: CASSLVLAPINEQFF.

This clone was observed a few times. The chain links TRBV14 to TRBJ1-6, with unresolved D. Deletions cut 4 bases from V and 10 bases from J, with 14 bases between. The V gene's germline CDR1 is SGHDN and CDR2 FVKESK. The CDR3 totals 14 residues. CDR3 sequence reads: CASSLIQPGSPLHF. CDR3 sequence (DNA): TGTGCCAGCAGCCTAATACAACCGGGATCACCCCTCCACTTT. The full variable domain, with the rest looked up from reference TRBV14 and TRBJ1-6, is EAGVTQFPSHSVIEKGQTVTLRCDPISGHDNLYWYRRVMGKEIKFLLHFVKESKQDESGMPNNRFLAERTGGTYSTLKVQPAELEDSGVYFCASSLIQPGSPLHFGNGTRLTVT.